The source of this T cell receptor beta chain is a study of CD8+ T cells in alopecia areata listed by TCRdb under 2018. Regarding the research as a whole: Treated patients were enrolled in an open-label pilot trial of oral tofacitinib at 5 to 10 mg twice daily for moderate-to-severe alopecia areata. Tofacitinib was given for 6 to 18 months, followed by 6 months of follow-up off drug to assess delayed response and recurrence. In treated patients, disease severity was measured using the SALT score, which gives the percentage of scalp surface area affected. To study T cell clonal expansion in alopecia areata, the researchers applied high-throughput TCRbeta sequencing to both the C3H/HeJ mouse model and human patients. Human TCRbeta sequencing covered scalp tissue and sorted CD4+ and CD8+ peripheral blood T cells from patchy and totalis/universalis alopecia areata patients and healthy controls. Biopsies were taken from tofacitinib-treated patients at baseline and again at 4 and 24 weeks into treatment, and several of those patients also had a later scalp biopsy. Scalp clonality was compared among normal scalp (n=4), patchy alopecia areata scalp (n=8), and alopecia totalis/universalis scalp (n=8). RNA was extracted with the PAXgene miRNA kit for fixed scalp, the miRNeasy kit for PBMCs, and the RNeasy kit for mouse skin. immunoSEQ multiplex PCR using 35 Vbeta forward primers and 13 Jbeta reverse primers was used to amplify TCRbeta CDR3 regions. What the research found in general, with its limitations: Many expanded lesional clones were found to persist in scalp and blood during tofacitinib treatment, and relapse after treatment cessation may be partly explained by this persistence. Lesional scalp, especially in alopecia totalis/universalis, showed higher clonality and more expanded CD8+ clones than normal scalp, suggesting antigenic drive. Tofacitinib significantly decreased scalp clonality and the number of expanded CD8+ clones among the top 100 scalp clones. Scalp TCR repertoire analysis is complicated because resident alphabeta T cells in normal human skin are also sequenced, whereas mouse skin is dominated by gammadelta T cells. Because the treated cohort was small and had only one nonresponder, larger studies are needed to examine links between baseline CD8+ expansion and response. TCR sequences shared between patients were less clear than in mice, possibly partly because of HLA diversity in the patient population.

A remark on this clone: This clone's antigen is unknown. The record has no base qualities; no much larger clone is one base away.

Sample time point, as interpreted from the label and publication: about 25 weeks on oral tofacitinib. The treatment or condition label for this specimen denotes: oral pan-JAK inhibitor, 5-10 mg twice daily. Lesional scalp punch biopsies and peripheral blood were collected from alopecia areata patients. PBMCs were separated by density centrifugation and stained for CD3, CD4 and CD8, after which CD4+ and CD8+ T cells were sorted on a FACSAria. Library generation was performed with the immunoSEQ multiplex PCR assay. RNA was extracted from all samples and reverse transcribed into cDNA, which served as template for TCR sequencing. First-strand cDNA was synthesized using SuperScript III with a 2:1 mix of oligo-dT and random hexamers. Amplification bias was assessed with a synthetic immune receptor repertoire, and residual bias was removed computationally. From the authors' description of their analysis: After raw reads were preprocessed to remove errors, the CDR3 was defined following IMGT conventions as running from the conserved cysteine to phenylalanine. Clonality was calculated as 1 minus Shannon entropy normalized by log2 of the number of productive unique TCRs. Whether each scalp clone was CD4 or CD8 was inferred by checking scalp TCRbeta sequences against the CD4 and CD8 repertoires from sorted blood. TCRdb carries this immuneACCESS record with in-frame sequences only. Its versions omit some clonotypes, under half of them owing to an unresolved V gene in the studies checked, with the rest unexplained. The D gene and trimming were derived from the DNA, and the V and J assignments and clone size from that table. The table for this sample lists some 180,000 clones; 50% to 65% of them were counted only once. The ten largest make up 10% to 12% of the sample.

The CDR3 contains 13 residues, cysteine and phenylalanine counted. Kept here is only the CDR3 DNA, which spans 39 bases and is read in frame from base 1. V is clipped by 3 bases and J by 6 bases, and the sequence between their germline boundaries is 12 bases long. The germline V gene gives CDR1 as ENHRY and CDR2 as SYGVKD. This chain is built from TRBV10-3 and TRBJ2-7; no D gene call is confident. The TCR comes from a human donor with alopecia areata. Sequences were derived from CD8+ T cells sorted from blood, sampled at week 24, from a patient treated with tofacitinib. The sequence in DNA is TGTGCCATCAGTGACCCCCCCGGGTCCGAGCAGTACTTC. This codes for CAISDPPGSEQYF.